The present T cell receptor beta chain was sequenced within a study of T cell responses to AZD1222 COVID-19 vaccine. The V gene's germline CDR1 is MGHDK and CDR2 SYGVNS. The V and J ends lost 9 bases and 2 bases, in that order; junction bases with no gene match: 9. The CDR3 runs 14 residues. Findings and limits, study-wide: As reported, nearly half of all spike-specific TCRs target variant regions that are unmutated. The donors showed a predominance of white British ancestry and of females, with possible underestimation of clonal diversity. Of the AZD1222 recipients, only five to seven were seropositive at baseline.

Points on this clone: What it recognizes is unknown.

Clones were sequenced by immunoSEQ multiplex PCR, and TCRdb holds only the in-frame ones, with some missing. The sample lists 120,000 to 150,000 clones, 80% to 95% occurring once. This chain links TRBV25-1 with TRBJ1-2, with 7 bases fitting TRBD1. The sequence was collected from an adult in good health. The sample was peripheral blood, taken on day 0 of MenACWY control vaccination. The CDR3 region has the DNA TGTGCCAGTCTCTCACCGGGACAGAACTATGGCTACACCTTC. This codes for CASLSPGQNYGYTF.